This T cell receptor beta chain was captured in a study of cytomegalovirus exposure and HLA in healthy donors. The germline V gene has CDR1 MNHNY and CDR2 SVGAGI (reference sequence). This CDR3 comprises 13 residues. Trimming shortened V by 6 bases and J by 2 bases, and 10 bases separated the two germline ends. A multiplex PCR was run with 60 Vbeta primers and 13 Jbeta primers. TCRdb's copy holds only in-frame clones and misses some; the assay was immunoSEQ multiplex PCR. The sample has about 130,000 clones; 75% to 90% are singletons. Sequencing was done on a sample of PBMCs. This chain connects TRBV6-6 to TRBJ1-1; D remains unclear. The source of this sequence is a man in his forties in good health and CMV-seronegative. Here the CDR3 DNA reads TGTGCCAGCAGAGCAGAGGGCAACACTGAAGCTTTCTTT. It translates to CASRAEGNTEAFF.